One and the same sample provided the 32 T cell receptor beta chains below, sequenced in a study of identical twins. From the 5' RACE reads, TCRdb called clonotypes with MiXCR, one entry per CDR3 protein. The table shows hundreds of thousands of distinct CDR3 sequences, with roughly 8.6% occurring only once. These same data were also listed under a study on yellow fever vaccine responses in identical twins.

Material for sequencing was CD8+ T cells sorted from blood. All receptors derive from a young woman in good health.

This clonotype was seen a handful of times. The V call is TRBV7-6, the J call TRBJ2-1; TRBD2 matches at 9 bases. Unmatched junction bases numbered 14, after V lost 5 bases and J lost 6 bases. There are 17 residues in the CDR3. Germline CDR1 is SGHVS and CDR2 is FNYEAQ. In DNA form, the CDR3 reads TGTGCCAGCAGCCCCCGAGATAGCGGGAGCCTGAGCAATGAGCAGTTCTTC. Translation: CASSPRDSGSLSNEQFF.

Concerning this clonotype: A junction boundary mismatches the germline segment, possibly from a read error. This chain joins TRBV12-3 or TRBV12-4 and TRBJ2-5; 9 bases match TRBD2. This CDR3 region has 18 residues. CDR3 DNA sequence: TGTGCCAGCAGTTTAGTGGGCCTAGGAGCGGGGGGCCAAGAGTCCCAGTACTTC. Translating gives CASSLVGLGAGGQESQYF.

This clonotype was counted ten times or more. The rearrangement uses TRBV5-1 and TRBJ1-5; perhaps TRBD1 as D (6 bases). V lost 0 bases to trimming and J lost 1 base, with 8 bases between them. Germline V gene data show CDR1 as SGHRS and CDR2 as YFSETQ. This CDR3 is 15 amino acids long. The CDR3 coding sequence is TGCGCCAGCAGCTTGGCAGGGGCGAGCAATCAGCCCCAGCATTTT. It translates to CASSLAGASNQPQHF.

This clonotype has only a few counts. The chain recombines TRBV28 with TRBJ2-7; 10 nucleotides line up with TRBD2. There are 18 residues in the CDR3. J was trimmed by 0 bases and V by 6 bases; bases with no gene match: 14. Germline CDR1 reads MDHEN; CDR2 reads SYDVKM. As DNA, the CDR3 is TGTGCCAGCAGCCCCACAATTGTTAGCGGGGGGCTCTCCTACGAGCAGTACTTC. It codes for CASSPTIVSGGLSYEQYF.

This clonotype was recorded many times. The CDR3 nucleotides are TGTGCCAGCAGCGCCGGGGAGGAGGGGAACACCGGGGAGCTGTTTTTT. The encoded protein is CASSAGEEGNTGELFF. V usage is TRBV7-9 and J usage is TRBJ2-2, with D tentatively TRBD2 (6 bases). Germline V CDR1 and CDR2: SEHNR, FQNEAQ (reference sequence). This CDR3 region has 16 residues. Trimming took off 5 bases at V and 1 base at J, with 14 bases between the two ends.

The rearrangement uses TRBV7-9 and TRBJ1-1; maybe TRBD1 (5 bases). The CDR3 spans 13 residues. Per the germline V gene, CDR1 is SEHNR and CDR2 is FQNEAQ (reference sequence). The ends were cut back, 5 bases at V and 4 bases at J, with 11 bases in the middle. CDR3 coding DNA: TGTGCCAGCAGCCTGGGACCAACCACTGAAGCTTTCTTT. This gives the protein CASSLGPTTEAFF.

This clonotype was seen many times. The CDR3 DNA reads TGTGCCAGCAGTGAATCCCCTTCCTTAGACTACGAGCAGTACTTC. This encodes CASSESPSLDYEQYF. The J gene is TRBJ2-7, the V gene TRBV2; D uncertain. The CDR3 has 15 amino acids. Germline CDR1 is SNHLY and CDR2 is FYNNEI. V was pared by 2 bases and J by 3 bases, with 14 bases between.

The sample holds many counts of this clonotype. V usage is TRBV28 and J usage is TRBJ1-5, with D maybe TRBD1 (5 bases). Trimming took off 5 bases at V and 6 bases at J, with 11 bases between the two ends. This CDR3 is built from 13 residues. Germline-derived CDR1 and CDR2 are MDHEN and SYDVKM. The CDR3: CASSRGVSQPQHF. The CDR3 DNA follows: TGTGCCAGCAGTCGGGGCGTAAGTCAGCCCCAGCATTTT.

V gene TRBV28 combines with J gene TRBJ2-6; the D gene is possibly TRBD1 (6 bases). The germline V gene encodes CDR1 MDHEN and CDR2 SYDVKM. The CDR3 spans 16 residues. V shed 5 bases and J shed 2 bases, with 13 bases lying between them. CDR3 coding DNA: TGTGCCAGCAGTGAGGGGGTTCTGACTGGGGCCAACGTCCTGACTTTC. Its translation: CASSEGVLTGANVLTF.

Ten or more counts support this clonotype. V usage is TRBV7-6 and J usage is TRBJ1-1, with 7 bases identical to TRBD1. Germline-derived CDR1 and CDR2 are SGHVS and FNYEAQ. Germline trimming cut 5 bases from V and 4 bases from J; bases unmatched to any gene: 4. The CDR3 is 13 amino acids. In DNA, the CDR3 is TGTGCCAGCAGCCCCTCAGGGGGCACTGAAGCTTTCTTT. This translates into CASSPSGGTEAFF.

There are many counts of this clonotype. This chain joins TRBV29-1 and TRBJ2-1; 8 bases align to TRBD1. The CDR3 has 15 residues. Germline values: CDR1 SQVTM, CDR2 ANQGSEA. With V trimmed by 2 bases and J by 2 bases, 5 bases remained unmatched. The CDR3 sequence is CSVEITGGTYNEQFF. The CDR3 DNA reads TGCAGCGTTGAAATTACAGGGGGGACCTACAATGAGCAGTTCTTC.

The V and J genes are TRBV30 and TRBJ2-7, with 10 bases lining up with TRBD1. Trimming removed 4 bases from V and 3 bases from J; junction bases left unmatched: 6. The CDR3 contains 14 residues. CDR1 GTSNPN and CDR2 SVGIG come from the germline V gene (reference sequence). CDR3: CAWNSGTGDYEQYF. In DNA form, the CDR3 reads TGTGCCTGGAATTCTGGGACAGGGGACTACGAGCAGTACTTC. Full variable domain (rest looked up from reference TRBV30 and TRBJ2-7): SQTIHQWPATLVQPVGSPLSLECTVEGTSNPNLYWYRQAAGRGLQLLFYSVGIGQISSEVPQNLSASRPQDRQFILSSKKLLLSDSGFYLCAWNSGTGDYEQYFGPGTRLTVT.

V usage is TRBV7-9 and J usage is TRBJ2-7, with 9 positions matching TRBD2. The CDR3 is 15 residues long. Germline values: CDR1 SEHNR, CDR2 FQNEAQ (reference sequence). V lost 2 bases and J lost 6; bases outside the gene matches: 8. This CDR3 reads CASSLLRGGVPEQYF. The CDR3 DNA is TGTGCCAGCAGCTTACTGCGGGGGGGCGTTCCCGAGCAGTACTTC.

The V gene is TRBV6-5, the J gene TRBJ2-7; D may be TRBD1 (5 bases). Trimming shortened V by 2 bases and J by 3 bases, and 11 bases separated the two germline ends. The CDR3 is made up of 14 amino acids. Germline V gene lookup returns CDR1 MNHEY and CDR2 SVGAGI. CDR3 in amino acids: CASSYGYQGYEQYF. CDR3 DNA sequence: TGTGCCAGCAGTTACGGATATCAGGGCTACGAGCAGTACTTC.

This clonotype has only a few counts. The rearrangement links TRBV10-3 to TRBJ1-2; D is ambiguous. Germline loops: CDR1 ENHRY, CDR2 SYGVKD. V was trimmed by 0 bases and J by 8 bases, leaving 13 bases between them. The CDR3 is 14 residues long. CDR3 region: CAISESPDYYGYTF. The CDR3 nucleotides read TGTGCCATCAGTGAGTCCCCTGATTATTACGGCTACACCTTC.

This clonotype has only a few counts. The CDR3 reads CASSLRHRITGETQYF. The CDR3 nucleotides are TGTGCCAGCAGCCTGAGACACCGGATCACGGGGGAGACCCAGTACTTC. This chain uses TRBV7-2 with TRBJ2-5; tentatively, D is TRBD2 (5 bases). CDR3 length: 16 residues. Germline V gene data show CDR1 as SGHTA and CDR2 as FQGNSA. Between the trimmed V and J ends, which lost 5 bases and 5 bases, there was a span of 21 bases.

This clonotype was recorded many times. The chain carries TRBV7-2 and TRBJ2-7; TRBD2 matches at 11 bases. The CDR3 has 16 amino acids. The ends lost 6 bases at V and 7 bases at J; junction bases unmatched: 14. Germline CDR1 reads SGHTA; CDR2 reads FQGNSA. The CDR3 is CASRKGLAGGPEEQYF. DNA for the CDR3: TGTGCCAGCAGGAAAGGATTAGCGGGGGGGCCGGAGGAGCAGTACTTC.

V gene TRBV27 combines with J gene TRBJ1-2, with D possibly TRBD1 on 6 matching bases. This CDR3 is 13 amino acids long. V was clipped by 2 bases and J by 7 bases, with 11 bases between them. Germline assignment: CDR1 MNHEY and CDR2 SMNVEV (reference sequence). The DNA for the CDR3 is TGTGCCAGCAGTTTAGAGGGGGTGGGTGGCTACACCTTC. Translating it yields CASSLEGVGGYTF.

The V gene is TRBV11-1, the J gene TRBJ2-6; 11 bases are shared with TRBD1. The V gene end was trimmed by 3 bases and the J gene end by 0 bases; junction bases not matched to a gene: 7. The CDR3 is 19 amino acids. Germline CDR1 reads SGHAT; CDR2 reads FQDESV (reference sequence). The CDR3: CASSFPAGQGVSGANVLTF. The CDR3 nucleotides read TGTGCCAGCAGCTTCCCCGCGGGACAGGGGGTCTCTGGGGCCAACGTCCTGACTTTC.

The table lists this clonotype with many counts. The chain carries TRBV9 and TRBJ2-1; 10 positions match TRBD2. The CDR3 runs 14 residues. Germline loops: CDR1 SGDLS, CDR2 YYNGEE. V was clipped by 4 bases and J by 6 bases; unmatched bases: 4. CDR3 nucleotide sequence: TGTGCCAGCAGCCCCGGACTAGCGGTCAATGAGCAGTTCTTC. Protein product: CASSPGLAVNEQFF.

The chain links TRBV5-5 to TRBJ2-7; a possible D gene is TRBD1 (5 bases). CDR1 is SGHKS, CDR2 YYEKEE, per germline (reference sequence). This CDR3 is 14 amino acids long. Trimming left V 0 bases short and J 1 base short, with 8 bases between. CDR3 loop: CASSLADSSYEQYF. The CDR3, as DNA: TGTGCCAGCAGCTTGGCTGACAGTTCCTACGAGCAGTACTTC. Full variable domain (remainder filled in from reference TRBV5-5 and TRBJ2-7): DAGVTQSPTHLIKTRGQQVTLRCSPISGHKSVSWYQQVLGQGPQFIFQYYEKEERGRGNFPDRFSARQFPNYSSELNVNALLLGDSALYLCASSLADSSYEQYFGPGTRLTVT.

The sample holds many counts of this clonotype. This chain joins TRBV12-3 or TRBV12-4 and TRBJ2-7; 7 bases map to TRBD1. V trimming: 4 bases; J trimming: 2 bases; junction bases outside the gene matches: 5. The CDR3 contains 14 residues. CDR3 in amino acids: CASSSGTDPYEQYF. The CDR3 DNA reads TGTGCCAGCAGTTCCGGGACAGACCCCTACGAGCAGTACTTC.

The rearrangement links TRBV27 to TRBJ2-1; 11 bases align to TRBD2. The length of the CDR3 is 16 residues. Trimming took 5 bases from V and 4 from J; bases not matched to a gene: 7. Germline CDR1 is MNHEY and CDR2 is SMNVEV (reference sequence). This chain's CDR3 is CASSGLAGGYYNEQFF. Written as DNA, the CDR3 is TGTGCCAGCAGTGGGCTAGCGGGAGGATATTACAATGAGCAGTTCTTC.

Many counts were recorded for this clonotype. The chain couples TRBV27 to TRBJ2-3; tentative D call: TRBD2 (5 bases). The CDR3 has 15 amino acids. From germline, CDR1 is MNHEY and CDR2 SMNVEV (reference sequence). Trimming took 8 bases from V and 0 from J, leaving 15 bases between them. CDR3 DNA sequence: TGTGCCAGCCTCGCTTCGGGGTCTAGCACAGATACGCAGTATTTT. It encodes CASLASGSSTDTQYF.

This clonotype was counted between two and nine times. The gene calls are TRBV3-1 and TRBJ2-3; D is uncertain. The V gene lost 0 bases and the J gene lost 2 bases, with 12 bases spanning the gap. Per germline, CDR1 LGHDT and CDR2 YNNKEL (reference sequence). The CDR3 runs 16 residues. CDR3 sequence reads: CASSQDGSETTDTQYF. The CDR3 bases are TGTGCCAGCAGCCAAGATGGGTCGGAAACCACAGATACGCAGTATTTT.

This chain joins TRBV29-1 and TRBJ2-6; possibly TRBD1 for D (5 bases). V lost 4 bases to trimming and J lost 0 bases, with 13 bases between them. Germline loops: CDR1 SQVTM, CDR2 ANQGSEA. The CDR3 totals 16 residues. The chain's CDR3 is CSVVGQGISGANVLTF. In nucleotides, the CDR3 is TGCAGCGTTGTGGGGCAAGGTATCTCTGGGGCCAACGTCCTGACTTTC. The complete variable domain, with remaining parts taken from reference TRBV29-1 and TRBJ2-6, reads SAVISQKPSRDICQRGTSLTIQCQVDSQVTMMFWYRQQPGQSLTLIATANQGSEATYESGFVIDKFPISRPNLTFSTLTVSNMSPEDSSIYLCSVVGQGISGANVLTFGAGSRLTVL.

This chain links TRBV29-1 with TRBJ2-7; D is perhaps TRBD2 (6 bases). This CDR3 spans 17 amino acids. Germline CDR1 SQVTM, CDR2 ANQGSEA. V was pared by 2 bases and J by 0 bases, with 20 bases between. CDR3 sequence reads: CSVETQARAGNSYEQYF. DNA of the CDR3: TGCAGCGTTGAAACCCAGGCCCGAGCGGGTAACTCCTACGAGCAGTACTTC.

This clonotype appeared a few times. This chain links TRBV18 with TRBJ2-1, with D tentatively TRBD1 (6 bases). Trimming shortened V by 3 bases and J by 0 bases, and 12 bases separated the two germline ends. The CDR3 is 16 residues long. Germline CDR1 is KGHSH and CDR2 is LQKENI. The CDR3 nucleotides read TGTGCCAGCTCACCGTCACAGGGAAGCTCCTACAATGAGCAGTTCTTC. This codes for CASSPSQGSSYNEQFF.

This clonotype was counted only a few times. The chain joins TRBV7-6 to TRBJ2-3; 12 bases are shared with TRBD2. There are 15 residues in the CDR3. V was clipped by 4 bases and J by 6 bases; unmatched bases: 5. The germline CDR1 and CDR2 sequences are SGHVS and FNYEAQ. The CDR3 here is CASSSTSGSQDTQYF. DNA of the CDR3: TGTGCCAGCAGCTCGACTAGCGGGAGTCAGGATACGCAGTATTTT.

This rearrangement joins TRBV11-3 to TRBJ2-2; 8 positions agree with TRBD2. Germline-derived CDR1 and CDR2 are SGHNT and YENEEA. CDR3 length equals 15 residues. J gave up 7 bases and V 4 bases, and 8 bases lay outside the gene matches. The CDR3 is CASSSIPGTSGELFF. Here the CDR3 DNA reads TGTGCCAGCAGCTCGATACCCGGGACTAGCGGGGAGCTGTTTTTT. The complete variable domain, with remaining parts taken from reference TRBV11-3 and TRBJ2-2, reads EAGVVQSPRYKIIEKKQPVAFWCNPISGHNTLYWYLQNLGQGPELLIRYENEEAVDDSQLPKDRFSAERLKGVDSTLKIQPAELGDSAVYLCASSSIPGTSGELFFGEGSRLTVL.

This clonotype was observed a handful of times. The V call is TRBV19, the J call TRBJ1-2, with 9 bases matching TRBD1. The CDR3 contains 15 residues. V shed 7 bases and J 2 bases; nucleotides not matched to a gene: 8. Germline V gene sequence: CDR1 LNHDA, CDR2 SQIVND (reference sequence). This chain's CDR3 is CASTDRGIGNYGYTF. CDR3 nucleotides: TGTGCCAGTACGGACAGGGGAATAGGCAACTATGGCTACACCTTC.

CDR3: CASSLSWGTESSGANVLTF. The DNA of the CDR3 is TGTGCCAGCAGTTTATCGTGGGGCACTGAGAGCTCTGGGGCCAACGTCCTGACTTTC. The chain couples TRBV27 to TRBJ2-6, with D possibly being TRBD1 (5 bases). The germline gives CDR1 MNHEY, CDR2 SMNVEV (reference sequence). The V gene lost 0 bases and the J gene lost 0 bases, with 15 bases spanning the gap. The CDR3 contains 19 residues.